The subject of this entry is one T cell receptor beta chain. The record originates from a study of monozygotic twins with inflammatory bowel disease. TCRdb re-called the 5' RACE reads; one entry per CDR3 protein, DNA not given. The sample table sets out 190,000 or so distinct CDR3 sequences. This CDR3 comprises 14 residues. Germline values: CDR1 SGHTA, CDR2 FQGTGA. Material for sequencing was blood. The TCR comes from a human donor with ulcerative colitis or Crohn's disease, or a healthy co-twin of an affected twin (not recorded which). The genes are TRBV7-3 and TRBJ2-3. The CDR3: CASSSGRYTDTQYF.